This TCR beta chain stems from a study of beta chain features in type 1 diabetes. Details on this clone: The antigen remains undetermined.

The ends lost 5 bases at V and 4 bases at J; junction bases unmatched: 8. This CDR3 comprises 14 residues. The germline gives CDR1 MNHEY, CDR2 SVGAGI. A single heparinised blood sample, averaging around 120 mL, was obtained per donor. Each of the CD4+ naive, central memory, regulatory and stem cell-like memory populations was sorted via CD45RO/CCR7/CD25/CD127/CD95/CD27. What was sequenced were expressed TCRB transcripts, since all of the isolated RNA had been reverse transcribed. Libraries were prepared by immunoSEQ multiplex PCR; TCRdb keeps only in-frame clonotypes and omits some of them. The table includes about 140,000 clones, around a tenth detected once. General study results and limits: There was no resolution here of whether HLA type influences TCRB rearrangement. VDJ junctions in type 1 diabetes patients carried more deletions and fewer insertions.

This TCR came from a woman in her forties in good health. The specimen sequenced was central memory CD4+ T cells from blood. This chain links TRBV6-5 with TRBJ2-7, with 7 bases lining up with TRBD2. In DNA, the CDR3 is TGTGCCAGCAGTACCGGGACTACCAAGTACGAGCAGTACTTC. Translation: CASSTGTTKYEQYF.